The present TCR beta chain was sequenced within a study of T cells in Graves' hyperthyroidism and ophthalmopathy. Study-wide findings and caveats: Blood also showed most of the thyroid clonotypes that were expanded above 0.001.

On this clonotype itself: Its cognate antigen is unknown.

The CDR3 has 14 residues. Germline assignment: CDR1 DFQATT and CDR2 SNEGSKA (reference sequence). V lost 3 bases to trimming and J lost 6 bases, with 17 bases between them. Amplification yielded TCR beta CDR3 regions, with RNA transcripts as the source. Researchers ran a first-round RT-PCR on the TCR CDR3 using the HTBI primer set. MiXCR, applied by TCRdb to the multiplex PCR reads, yields one record per CDR3 protein. This sample has more than 500,000 distinct CDR3 sequences, with 14% to 15% found just once. The sequenced sample consisted of blood. The J gene is TRBJ1-2, the V gene TRBV20-1, with a weak D call TRBD1 (6 bases). This clonotype was sampled from a woman between 40 and 50 years old with Graves' ophthalmopathy. The CDR3 reads CSARLGHLDHGYTF. CDR3 nucleotide sequence: TGCAGTGCTAGGTTGGGACACTTAGACCATGGCTACACCTTC.